This TCR beta chain was recovered during a study of blood T cell repertoires in COVID-19. Assay: immunoSEQ multiplex PCR; the TCRdb copy retains only in-frame clones and omits some. The sample gives 190,000 or so clones, 70% to 90% of which show up once; 0.78% is in the top ten. The germline V gene has CDR1 SGHDT and CDR2 YYEEEE. The CDR3 consists of 17 residues. The germline V and J ends were trimmed by 2 bases and 0 bases, with 15 bases remaining between them. This clonotype originated in a woman aged 70-85 years with acute or convalescent COVID-19. The sequenced material came from peripheral blood. The chain couples TRBV5-6 to TRBJ1-3, with TRBD1 as a possible D gene (6 bases). The CDR3 coding sequence is TGTGCCAGCAGCTTCCGACAGGCAGGCTACTCTGGAAACACCATATATTTT. This gives the protein CASSFRQAGYSGNTIYF. The complete variable domain, with remaining parts taken from reference TRBV5-6 and TRBJ1-3, reads DAGVTQSPTHLIKTRGQQVTLRCSPKSGHDTVSWYQQALGQGPQFIFQYYEEEERQRGNFPDRFSGHQFPNYSSELNVNALLLGDSALYLCASSFRQAGYSGNTIYFGEGSWLTVV.